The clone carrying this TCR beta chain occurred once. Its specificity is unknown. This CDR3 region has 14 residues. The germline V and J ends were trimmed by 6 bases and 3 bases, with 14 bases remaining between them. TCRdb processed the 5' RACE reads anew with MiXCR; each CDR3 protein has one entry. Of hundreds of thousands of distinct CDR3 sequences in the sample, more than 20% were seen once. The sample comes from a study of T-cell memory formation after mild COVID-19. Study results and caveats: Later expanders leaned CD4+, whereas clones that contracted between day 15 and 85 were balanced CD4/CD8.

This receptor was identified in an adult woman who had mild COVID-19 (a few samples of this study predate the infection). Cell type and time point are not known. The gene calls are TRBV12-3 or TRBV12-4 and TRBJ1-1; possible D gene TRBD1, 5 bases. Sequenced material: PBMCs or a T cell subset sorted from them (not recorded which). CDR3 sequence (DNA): TGTGCCAGCAGATCCAGGGCGGGGGACACTGAAGCTTTCTTT. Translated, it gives CASRSRAGDTEAFF.